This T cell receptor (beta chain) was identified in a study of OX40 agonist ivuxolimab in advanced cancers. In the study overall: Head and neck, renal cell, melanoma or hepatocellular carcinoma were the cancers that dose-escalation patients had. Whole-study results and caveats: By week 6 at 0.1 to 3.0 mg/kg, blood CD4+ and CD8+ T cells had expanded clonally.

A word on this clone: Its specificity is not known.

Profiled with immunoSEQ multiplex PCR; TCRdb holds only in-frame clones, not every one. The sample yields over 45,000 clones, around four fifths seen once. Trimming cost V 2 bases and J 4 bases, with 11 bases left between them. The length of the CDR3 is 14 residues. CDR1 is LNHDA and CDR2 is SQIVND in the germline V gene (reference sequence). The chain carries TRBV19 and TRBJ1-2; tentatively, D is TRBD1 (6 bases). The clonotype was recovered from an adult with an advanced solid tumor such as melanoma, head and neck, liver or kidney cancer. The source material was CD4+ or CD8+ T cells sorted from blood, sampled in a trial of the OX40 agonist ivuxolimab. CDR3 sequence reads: CASSINREGYGYTF. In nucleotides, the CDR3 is TGTGCCAGTAGTATAAACAGGGAGGGCTATGGCTACACCTTC.